These T cell receptor beta chains were read from a single sample in a study of blood T cell repertoires in COVID-19. Clones were sequenced by immunoSEQ multiplex PCR, and TCRdb holds only the in-frame ones, with some missing. The sample holds approximately 140,000 clones, over 65% seen once. Material for sequencing was peripheral blood. These receptors were obtained from a man in his sixties or seventies with acute or convalescent COVID-19. Each CDR3 is given with its conserved first and last residue. The order of the fields is CDR3 protein, V gene, clone size, CDR3 length. Size tells how often a clone was seen (once, few, many) or the class of an expanded clone, and some rows leave it out.

CDR3: CASGTGSDNSPLHF
V: TRBV6-5
size: -
length: 14

CDR3: CASSDTGARTDTQYF
V: TRBV10-1
size: -
length: 15

CDR3: CASYRERSEAFF
V: TRBV27
size: -
length: 12

CDR3: CASSLGDSLWEKLFF
V: TRBV7-9
size: once
length: 15

CDR3: CSVGTSGSGYEQYF
V: TRBV29-1
size: -
length: 14

CDR3: CASSPPDRGETTGELFF
V: TRBV18
size: -
length: 17

CDR3: CAWSVRGGGREKLFF
V: TRBV30
size: -
length: 15

CDR3: CASSPNVQGLLGYTF
V: TRBV5-1
size: -
length: 15

CDR3: CASSYPTPTGANTGELFF
V: TRBV5-1
size: -
length: 18

CDR3: CASSSLPPGQGSYEQYF
V: TRBV11-2
size: once
length: 17

CDR3: CASSLRQVTNTEAFF
V: TRBV11-2
size: -
length: 15

CDR3: CSASRDRGNYGYTF
V: TRBV20-1
size: -
length: 14

CDR3: CASSRQNSNTEAFF
V: TRBV19
size: -
length: 14

CDR3: CASGETTNEKLFF
V: TRBV13
size: -
length: 13

CDR3: CASSLERNYEQYF
V: TRBV7-8
size: -
length: 13

CDR3: CASSLSTRGLYEQYF
V: TRBV5-4
size: -
length: 15

CDR3: CASSIVGSGSLTDTQYF
V: TRBV19
size: -
length: 17

CDR3: CASSLVPDSYTF
V: TRBV7-9
size: -
length: 12

CDR3: CASWGTPNTGELFF
V: TRBV19
size: -
length: 14

CDR3: CASSPTSVPYEQYF
V: TRBV7-8
size: -
length: 14

CDR3: CASSHSGAADTQYF
V: TRBV3-1/TRBV3-2
size: -
length: 14

CDR3: CASSPILTGADTQYF
V: TRBV7-9
size: -
length: 15